These 18 T cell receptor beta chains originate from one sample sequenced in a study of cytomegalovirus exposure and HLA in healthy donors. Use of 60 Vbeta and 13 Jbeta primers characterized the PCR. Sequenced by immunoSEQ multiplex PCR; TCRdb stores in-frame clones only, minus some. This repertoire shows a few hundred thousand clones, around 80% found once; its top ten account for less than 3%. The sample consisted of PBMCs. The receptors come from a woman aged 60-70 years in good health and CMV-seropositive.

The chain joins TRBV5-1 to TRBJ2-7; 7 bases line up with TRBD1. The V gene end was trimmed by 0 bases and the J gene end by 3 bases; junction bases not matched to a gene: 6. This CDR3 region has 15 residues. Germline CDR1 reads SGHRS; CDR2 reads YFSETQ. The CDR3 sequence is CASSLGGQKIYEQYF. For the CDR3, the DNA is TGCGCCAGCAGCTTGGGGGGACAGAAGATCTACGAGCAGTACTTC.

As regards this clone: Other nucleotide sequences from this sample produce the same CDR3. The V and J genes are TRBV6-1 and TRBJ1-1; D not resolved. From germline, CDR1 is MNHNS and CDR2 SASEGT. The CDR3 runs to 13 residues. V lost 5 bases and J 1 base, leaving 8 bases between the germline ends. The CDR3 loop is CASSIYGNTEAFF. In nucleotides, the CDR3 is TGTGCCAGCAGTATTTACGGGAACACTGAAGCTTTCTTT.

The chain joins TRBV5-8 to TRBJ1-3; D is unresolved. The germline CDR1 and CDR2 sequences are SGHTS and YDEGEE. V was clipped by 0 bases and J by 1 base, with 11 bases between them. The CDR3 length is 16 residues. Written as DNA, the CDR3 is TGTGCCAGCAGCTTGGTCCCCTTCTATTCTGGAAACACCATATATTTT. It codes for CASSLVPFYSGNTIYF.

CDR3 amino acids: CASSFAAGSDTQYF. The DNA of the CDR3 is TGCGCCAGCAGCTTCGCGGCGGGATCAGATACGCAGTATTTT. The chain couples TRBV5-1 to TRBJ2-3, with D maybe TRBD2 (6 bases). CDR1 is SGHRS, CDR2 YFSETQ, per germline. V lost 2 bases and J lost 4, with 11 bases in between. CDR3 size: 14 residues.

The chain carries TRBV21-1 and TRBJ1-6; TRBD1 reflects the table's D call only, with no check against the DNA. TRBV21-1 constitutes a pseudogene. The CDR3 runs 16 residues. The CDR3 is CASIQPTVGGYSPLHF. For the CDR3, the DNA is TGTGCCAGCATCCAACCGACTGTTGGGGGCTATTCACCCCTCCACTTT.

The chain carries TRBV7-8 and TRBJ2-7, with TRBD1 identical over 9 bases. The V and J ends lost 5 bases and 6 bases, in that order; junction bases with no gene match: 5. This CDR3 region has 13 residues. Per the germline V gene, CDR1 is SGHVS and CDR2 is FQNEAQ. The DNA for the CDR3 is TGTGCCAGCAGCCGGGACAGGGTGGGCGAGCAGTACTTC. The encoded protein is CASSRDRVGEQYF.

The gene calls are TRBV28 and TRBJ2-3; 13 bases match TRBD2. The V and J ends lost 4 bases and 4 bases, in that order; junction bases with no gene match: 8. Germline CDR1 reads MDHEN; CDR2 reads SYDVKM. The CDR3 loop spans 17 amino acids. CDR3 sequence reads: CASSSLTGLAGADTQYF. CDR3 DNA sequence: TGTGCCAGCAGTTCCCTAACCGGACTAGCGGGGGCAGATACGCAGTATTTT.

The chain is built from TRBV21-1 and TRBJ2-1; the table's D call, TRBD1, was not checked against the DNA. TRBV21-1 is deemed a pseudogene. The CDR3 length is 15 residues. DNA of the CDR3: TGTGCCAGCAGAGCACGGGACAAATCACACAATGAGCAGTTCTTC. Amino acid sequence: CASRARDKSHNEQFF.

Only one count was recorded for this clone. The chain carries TRBV2 and TRBJ1-1, with a tentative D call TRBD1 (6 bases). This CDR3 has 14 residues. The germline V and J ends were trimmed by 7 bases and 4 bases, with 16 bases remaining between them. The V gene's germline CDR1 is SNHLY and CDR2 FYNNEI. The CDR3: CASTQRGGATEAFF. The DNA for the CDR3 is TGTGCCAGCACCCAGAGAGGGGGAGCCACTGAAGCTTTCTTT.

This clone showed up just once. This chain links TRBV10-3 with TRBJ1-1; D is undetermined. Germline V lookup: CDR1 ENHRY, CDR2 SYGVKD. The CDR3 length is 13 residues. V was shortened by 2 bases and J by 11 bases, with 15 bases between the two germline ends. The CDR3 nucleotides are TGTGCCATCAGTGAGGGTCCCGGAGGAAAGGCTTTCTTT. Its translation: CAISEGPGGKAFF.

The chain recombines TRBV7-9 with TRBJ2-3, with 9 bases fitting TRBD1. V lost 5 bases to trimming and J lost 0 bases; unmatched junction nucleotides: 3. Looked up from germline, CDR1 is SEHNR and CDR2 is FQNEAQ (reference sequence). The CDR3 consists of 15 residues. The CDR3 nucleotides read TGTGCCAGCAGCAGACAGGGGGTTAGCACAGATACGCAGTATTTT. Its translation is CASSRQGVSTDTQYF.

The chain uses TRBV18 and TRBJ1-4, with 8 bases aligning to TRBD1. J lost 5 bases, V lost 1 base, and 3 bases had no gene match. The CDR3 sequence is 15 residues long. Per germline, CDR1 KGHSH and CDR2 LQKENI. The CDR3 here is CASSPLTGGNEKLFF. In DNA, the CDR3 is TGTGCCAGCTCACCACTTACAGGGGGAAATGAAAAACTGTTTTTT. Full variable domain (outside the CDR3, taken from reference TRBV18 and TRBJ1-4): NAGVMQNPRHLVRRRGQEARLRCSPMKGHSHVYWYRQLPEEGLKFMVYLQKENIIDESGMPKERFSAEFPKEGPSILRIQQVVRGDSAAYFCASSPLTGGNEKLFFGSGTQLSVL.

The V call is TRBV7-2, the J call TRBJ2-5; weak D call: TRBD1 (6 bases). CDR3 length: 15 residues. Looked up from germline, CDR1 is SGHTA and CDR2 is FQGNSA. Trimming removed 4 bases from V and 5 bases from J, with 17 bases in between. The CDR3 DNA is TGTGCCAGCAGCTCCTGGGGGCTAGCCAGGGAGACCCAGTACTTC. This encodes CASSSWGLARETQYF.

The sample holds one count of this clone. The rearrangement links TRBV6-1 to TRBJ1-1; TRBD1 aligns across 7 bases. The CDR3 loop spans 15 amino acids. CDR1 is MNHNS and CDR2 is SASEGT in the germline V gene. The ends lost 4 bases at V and 1 base at J; junction bases unmatched: 6. CDR3: CASSATGTENTEAFF. CDR3 coding DNA: TGTGCCAGCAGTGCTACCGGGACAGAGAACACTGAAGCTTTCTTT.

The rearrangement uses TRBV5-1 and TRBJ2-5; 11 nucleotides agree with TRBD2. Per germline, CDR1 SGHRS and CDR2 YFSETQ. There are 15 residues in the CDR3. V shed 1 base and J 4 bases; nucleotides not matched to a gene: 3. Here the CDR3 DNA reads TGCGCCAGCAGCTTGTTAGCGGGGGGGCGAGAGACCCAGTACTTC. Translating gives CASSLLAGGRETQYF.

The table lists this clone with a few counts. V and J are TRBV30 and TRBJ1-5; 8 bases are shared with TRBD1. The CDR3 totals 13 residues. With 0 bases clipped from V and 7 bases from J, the junction kept 2 bases outside the gene matches. Germline CDR1 and CDR2: GTSNPN and SVGIG (reference sequence). CDR3 sequence reads: CAWSVQGEQPQHF. CDR3 DNA: TGTGCCTGGAGTGTACAGGGGGAACAGCCCCAGCATTTT.

The gene calls are TRBV19 and TRBJ1-2, with D uncertain. V lost 3 bases and J lost 4, with 12 bases in between. Germline V gene lookup returns CDR1 LNHDA and CDR2 SQIVND (reference sequence). The CDR3 totals 14 residues. CDR3 protein: CASSIIGRFYGYTF. In nucleotides, the CDR3 is TGTGCCAGTAGTATTATTGGCAGGTTCTATGGCTACACCTTC. Looking up the rest from reference TRBV19 and TRBJ1-2 gives the full variable domain: DGGITQSPKYLFRKEGQNVTLSCEQNLNHDAMYWYRQDPGQGLRLIYYSQIVNDFQKGDIAEGYSVSREKKESFPLTVTSAQKNPTAFYLCASSIIGRFYGYTFGSGTRLTVV.

The chain employs TRBV10-1 and TRBJ2-7; TRBD2 agrees at 13 bases. The ends lost 6 bases at V and 0 bases at J; junction bases unmatched: 8. The CDR3 loop spans 17 amino acids. The germline V gene encodes CDR1 WNHNN and CDR2 SYGVQD (reference sequence). CDR3 DNA: TGCGCCAGCAGCCCGGGACTAGCGGGGATGAGCTCCTACGAGCAGTACTTC. Its protein product is CASSPGLAGMSSYEQYF.